This T cell receptor beta chain was recorded in a study of cytomegalovirus exposure and HLA in healthy donors (dated by TCRdb to the late 2010s). About the investigation overall: According to a later analysis, one platform produced both the roughly 130 validation repertoires and the 666 repertoires of the first cohort. Along with the roughly 710-subject first cohort, a separate validation cohort of 120 different subjects was used. To predict cytomegalovirus infection status, the study brought together high-throughput TCR immunosequencing, statistical association of individual TCRs with disease status, and machine learning. The study aimed to test whether cataloging public T cell receptors could reveal signatures of past pathogen exposure.

Separate from the roughly 650-subject first cohort, the validation cohort of about 110 subjects was the group to which the donors belonged. Points the paper makes about the study in general: In the study, around 150 TCR beta chains were listed as associated with cytomegalovirus. Most TCR sequences were observed very rarely across donors, whereas some public TCRs were present in many individuals. In a later analysis, TCRs clustered in the first cohort were found to also tend to co-occur in the approximately 120 validation repertoires, with approximately 95% of cluster scores above 0. The classifier was reported to diagnose cytomegalovirus status with high specificity and sensitivity in both the original and validation cohorts. A later analysis lacked HLA typing for the validation cohort, so it scored co-occurrence in that cohort across all 110 or so repertoires. In vitro tests confirmed that a few of the cytomegalovirus-associated TCR beta chains recognize cytomegalovirus antigens. It was suggested by the authors that the approach could potentially be generalized to other disease states and immunological phenotypes.

Trimming accounts for 8 bases at V and 6 bases at J, while the number of junction bases matched to no gene is 5. Including cysteine and phenylalanine, the CDR3 has 14 amino acids. The read is trimmed to its CDR3 DNA, 42 bases read in frame from base 1. The germline V gene gives CDR1 as MNHNS and CDR2 as SASEGT. The library was obtained by the immunoSEQ multiplex PCR assay. For the original study's pipeline: A statistical classification framework was built for diagnosing cytomegalovirus status from the catalog of TCR beta chain sequences. Held by TCRdb, this immuneACCESS table contains in-frame sequences only and omits some clones. Under half of the omission traces to an unresolved V gene where checked; the cause of the rest is unknown. The DNA gave D and trimming, while V, J and clone size come from that table. This sample gives 120,000 or so clones in total; 80% to 90% of them show up just once. The top ten constitute approximately 1% of the sample.

Worth noting for this clone: The antigen it recognizes is unknown. Per-nucleotide qualities are absent, and no much larger clonotype sits a single base away.

The V and J genes are TRBV6-1 and TRBJ1-6, and 9 junction bases match TRBD1. The TCR was taken from a woman between 18 and 29 years old in good health and CMV-seronegative. The sample taken for sequencing was PBMCs. The CDR3 is CASGRDRVNSPLHF. In nucleotide form, the sequence is TGTGCCAGCGGCCGGGACAGGGTTAATTCACCCCTCCACTTT.